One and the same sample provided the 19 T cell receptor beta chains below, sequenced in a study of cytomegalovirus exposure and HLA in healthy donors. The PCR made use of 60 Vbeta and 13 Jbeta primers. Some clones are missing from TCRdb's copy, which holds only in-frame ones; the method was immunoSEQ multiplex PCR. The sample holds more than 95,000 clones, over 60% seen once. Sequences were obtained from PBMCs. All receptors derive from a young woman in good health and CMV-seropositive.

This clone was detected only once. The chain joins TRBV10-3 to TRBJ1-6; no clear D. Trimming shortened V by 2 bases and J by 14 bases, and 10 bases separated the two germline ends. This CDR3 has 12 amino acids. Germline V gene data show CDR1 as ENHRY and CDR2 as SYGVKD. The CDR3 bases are TGTGCCATCAGTGAGCCCGGGATGGCCCTCCACTTT. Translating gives CAISEPGMALHF.

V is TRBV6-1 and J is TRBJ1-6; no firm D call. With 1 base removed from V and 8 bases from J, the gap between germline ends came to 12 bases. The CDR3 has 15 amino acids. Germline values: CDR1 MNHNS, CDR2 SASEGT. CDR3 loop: CASSEGHVIDSPLHF. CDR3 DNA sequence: TGTGCCAGCAGTGAAGGACATGTCATTGATTCACCCCTCCACTTT.

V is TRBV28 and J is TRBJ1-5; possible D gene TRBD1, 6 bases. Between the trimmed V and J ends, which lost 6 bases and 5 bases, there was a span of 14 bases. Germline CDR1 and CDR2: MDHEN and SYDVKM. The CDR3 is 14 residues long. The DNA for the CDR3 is TGTGCCAGCAGCCCCGGACAGCCAGATCAGCCCCAGCATTTT. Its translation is CASSPGQPDQPQHF.

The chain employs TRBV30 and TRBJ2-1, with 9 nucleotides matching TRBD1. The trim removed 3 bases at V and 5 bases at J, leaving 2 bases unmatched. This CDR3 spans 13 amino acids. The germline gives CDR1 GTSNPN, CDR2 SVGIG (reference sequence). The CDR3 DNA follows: TGTGCCTGGAGGGGACAGGGAAACAATGAGCAGTTCTTC. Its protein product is CAWRGQGNNEQFF.

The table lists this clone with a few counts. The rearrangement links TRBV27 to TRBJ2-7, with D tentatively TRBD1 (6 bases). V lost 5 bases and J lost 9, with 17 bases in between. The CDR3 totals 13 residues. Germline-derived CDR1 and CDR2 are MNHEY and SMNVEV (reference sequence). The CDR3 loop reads CASSPGQRLRQYF. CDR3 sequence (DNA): TGTGCCAGCAGTCCAGGACAGCGACTTCGGCAGTACTTC.

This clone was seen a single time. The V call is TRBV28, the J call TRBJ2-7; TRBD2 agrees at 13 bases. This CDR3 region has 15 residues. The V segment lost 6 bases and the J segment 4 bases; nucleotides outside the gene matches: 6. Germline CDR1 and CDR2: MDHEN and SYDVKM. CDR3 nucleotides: TGTGCCAGCAGAGCCGGGACTAGCGGGGCATACGAGCAGTACTTC. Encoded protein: CASRAGTSGAYEQYF.

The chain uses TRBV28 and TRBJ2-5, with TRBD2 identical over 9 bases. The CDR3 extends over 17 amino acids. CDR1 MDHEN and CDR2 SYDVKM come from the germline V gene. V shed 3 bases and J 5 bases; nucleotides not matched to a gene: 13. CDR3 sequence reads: CASSFTGSGRGYETQYF. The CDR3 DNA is TGTGCCAGCAGTTTCACGGGTAGCGGGAGAGGTTATGAGACCCAGTACTTC.

This chain's CDR3 is CASSVAEQSYGYTF. The CDR3 region has the DNA TGTGCCAGCAGCGTAGCTGAACAGAGCTATGGCTACACCTTC. This chain uses TRBV9 with TRBJ1-2; D gene unclear. Deletions cut 0 bases from V and 4 bases from J, with 10 bases between. The germline CDR1 and CDR2 sequences are SGDLS and YYNGEE. The CDR3 length is 14 residues. The complete variable domain, with remaining parts taken from reference TRBV9 and TRBJ1-2, reads DSGVTQTPKHLITATGQRVTLRCSPRSGDLSVYWYQQSLDQGLQFLIQYYNGEERAKGNILERFSAQQFPDLHSELNLSSLELGDSALYFCASSVAEQSYGYTFGSGTRLTVV.

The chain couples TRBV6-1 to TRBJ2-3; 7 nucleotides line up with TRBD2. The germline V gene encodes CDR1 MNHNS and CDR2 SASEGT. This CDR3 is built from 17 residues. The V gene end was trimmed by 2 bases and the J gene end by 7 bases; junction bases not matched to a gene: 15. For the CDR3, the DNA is TGTGCCAGCAGTGAAAGTGTACGCGGGAGCGGGGAAAATACGCAGTATTTT. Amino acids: CASSESVRGSGENTQYF.

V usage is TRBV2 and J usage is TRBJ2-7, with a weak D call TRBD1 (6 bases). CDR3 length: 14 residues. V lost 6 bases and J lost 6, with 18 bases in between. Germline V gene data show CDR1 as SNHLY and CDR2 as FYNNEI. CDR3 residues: CASRDARGLGEQYF. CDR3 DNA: TGTGCCAGCAGGGATGCCAGGGGCCTCGGCGAGCAGTACTTC.

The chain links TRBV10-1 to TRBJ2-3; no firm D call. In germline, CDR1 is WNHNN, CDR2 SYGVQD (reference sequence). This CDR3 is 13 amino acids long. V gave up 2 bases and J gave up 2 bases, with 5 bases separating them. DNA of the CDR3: TGCGCCAGCAGTGAGGACAACACAGATACGCAGTATTTT. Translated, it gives CASSEDNTDTQYF.

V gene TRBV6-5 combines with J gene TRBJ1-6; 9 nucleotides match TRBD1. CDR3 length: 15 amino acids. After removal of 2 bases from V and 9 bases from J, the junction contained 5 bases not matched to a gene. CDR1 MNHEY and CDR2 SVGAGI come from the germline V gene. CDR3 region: CASSYAGQGTSPLHF. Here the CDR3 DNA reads TGTGCCAGCAGTTACGCGGGACAGGGCACTTCACCCCTCCACTTT.

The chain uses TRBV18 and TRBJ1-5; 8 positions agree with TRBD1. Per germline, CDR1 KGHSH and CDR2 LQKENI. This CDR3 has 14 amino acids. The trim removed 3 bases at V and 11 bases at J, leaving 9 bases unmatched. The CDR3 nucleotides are TGTGCCAGCTCACCTGGGACAGGTCGCAGGGCCCAGCATTTT. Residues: CASSPGTGRRAQHF.

CDR3 region: CASSEAGVVSYEQYF. The CDR3 DNA sequence: TGTGCCAGCAGCGAGGCGGGAGTGGTCTCCTACGAGCAGTACTTC. V usage is TRBV7-2 and J usage is TRBJ2-7; 7 bases agree with TRBD2. J was trimmed by 0 bases and V by 5 bases; bases with no gene match: 7. The CDR3 extends over 15 amino acids. CDR1 SGHTA and CDR2 FQGNSA come from the germline V gene.

CDR3 amino acids: CACTVTGRNEKLFF. The CDR3 DNA reads TGTGCCTGCACGGTGACAGGAAGAAATGAAAAACTGTTTTTT. The chain joins TRBV30 to TRBJ1-4, with D possibly being TRBD1 (6 bases). Trimming removed 6 bases from V and 5 bases from J, with 16 bases in between. Germline-derived CDR1 and CDR2 are GTSNPN and SVGIG (reference sequence). The CDR3 is made up of 14 amino acids. Based on the CDR3 plus reference TRBV30 and TRBJ1-4, the full variable domain is SQTIHQWPATLVQPVGSPLSLECTVEGTSNPNLYWYRQAAGRGLQLLFYSVGIGQISSEVPQNLSASRPQDRQFILSSKKLLLSDSGFYLCACTVTGRNEKLFFGSGTQLSVL.

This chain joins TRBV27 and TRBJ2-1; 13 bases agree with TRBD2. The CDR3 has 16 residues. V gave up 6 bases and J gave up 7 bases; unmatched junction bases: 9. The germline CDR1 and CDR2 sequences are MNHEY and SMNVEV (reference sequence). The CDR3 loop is CASSALAGGPGNEQFF. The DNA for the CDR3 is TGTGCCAGCAGCGCACTAGCGGGAGGGCCGGGGAATGAGCAGTTCTTC.

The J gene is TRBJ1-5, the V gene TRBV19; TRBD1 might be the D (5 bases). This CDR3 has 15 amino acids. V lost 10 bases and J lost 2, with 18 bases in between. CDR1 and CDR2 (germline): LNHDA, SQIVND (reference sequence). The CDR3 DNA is TGTGCCACCAGCCCTCCTGGACATCGCAATCAGCCCCAGCATTTT. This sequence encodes CATSPPGHRNQPQHF.

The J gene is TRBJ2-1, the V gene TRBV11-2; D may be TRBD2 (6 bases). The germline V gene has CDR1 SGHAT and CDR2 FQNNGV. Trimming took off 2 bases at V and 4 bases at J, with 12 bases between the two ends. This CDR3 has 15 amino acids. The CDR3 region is CASSLSKGRYNEQFF. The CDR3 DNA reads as TGTGCCAGCAGCTTAAGCAAGGGGAGGTACAATGAGCAGTTCTTC.

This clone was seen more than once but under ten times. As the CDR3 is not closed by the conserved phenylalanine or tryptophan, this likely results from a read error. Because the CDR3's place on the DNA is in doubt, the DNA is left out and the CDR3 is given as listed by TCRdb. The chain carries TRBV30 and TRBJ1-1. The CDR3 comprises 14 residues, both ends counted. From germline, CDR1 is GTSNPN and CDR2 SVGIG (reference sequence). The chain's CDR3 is CAWSVHAGNTEALV.